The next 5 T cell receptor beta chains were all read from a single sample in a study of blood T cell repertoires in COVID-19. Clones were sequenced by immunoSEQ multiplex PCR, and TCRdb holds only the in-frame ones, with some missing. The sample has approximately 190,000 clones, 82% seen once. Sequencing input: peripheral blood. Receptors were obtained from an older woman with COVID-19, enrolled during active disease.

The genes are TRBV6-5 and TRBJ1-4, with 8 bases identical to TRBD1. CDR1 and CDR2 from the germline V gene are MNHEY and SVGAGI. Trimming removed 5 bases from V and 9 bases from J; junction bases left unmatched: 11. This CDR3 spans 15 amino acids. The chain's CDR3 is CASSPYGQGRKKLFF. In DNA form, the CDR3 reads TGTGCCAGCAGTCCGTACGGACAGGGTCGTAAAAAACTGTTTTTT.

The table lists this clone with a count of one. The CDR3 DNA is TGTGCCAGTCGTGGCGGACGAGCGGAGGTCTCGGCAAAACTGTTTTTT. Translating gives CASRGGRAEVSAKLFF. The V call is TRBV19, the J call TRBJ1-4; D is unclear. Germline assignment: CDR1 LNHDA and CDR2 SQIVND (reference sequence). The CDR3 length is 16 residues. V gave up 8 bases and J gave up 10 bases, with 26 bases separating them.

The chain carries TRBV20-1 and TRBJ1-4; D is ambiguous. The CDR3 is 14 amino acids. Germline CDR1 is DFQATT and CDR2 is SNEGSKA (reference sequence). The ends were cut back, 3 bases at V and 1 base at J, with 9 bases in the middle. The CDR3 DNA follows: TGCAGTGCTAGTCCGTCAGGAACTAATGAAAAACTGTTTTTT. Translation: CSASPSGTNEKLFF.

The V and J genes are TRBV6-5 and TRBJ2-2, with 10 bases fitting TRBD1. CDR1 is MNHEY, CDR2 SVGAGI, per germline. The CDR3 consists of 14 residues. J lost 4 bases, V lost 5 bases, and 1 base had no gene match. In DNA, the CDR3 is TGTGCCAGCAGTCGGGACAGGGGCACCGGGGAGCTGTTTTTT. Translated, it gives CASSRDRGTGELFF.

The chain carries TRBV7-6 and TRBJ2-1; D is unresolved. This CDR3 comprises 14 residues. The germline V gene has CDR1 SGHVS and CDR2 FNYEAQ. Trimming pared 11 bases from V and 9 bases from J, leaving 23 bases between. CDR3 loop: CAASNAPIFGEQFF. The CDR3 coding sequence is TGTGCCGCGTCGAACGCCCCGATATTTGGTGAGCAGTTCTTC.